Below are 27 T cell receptor beta chains sequenced from a single sample in a study of cytomegalovirus exposure and HLA in healthy donors. The PCR contained 60 Vbeta and 13 Jbeta primers. Profiled with immunoSEQ multiplex PCR; TCRdb holds only in-frame clones, not every one. The table has roughly 150,000 clones, more than 80% seen once. Sequencing was done on a sample of PBMCs. The receptors here all came from a woman aged 40-49 years in good health and CMV-seropositive.

Written as DNA, the CDR3 is TGTGCCAGCAGCCCAAATCACTATACGCAGTATTTT. Encoded protein: CASSPNHYTQYF. V gene TRBV6-1 combines with J gene TRBJ2-3; D is uncertain. The CDR3 sequence is 12 residues long. Trimming took off 6 bases at V and 7 bases at J, with 11 bases between the two ends. CDR1 is MNHNS and CDR2 is SASEGT in the germline V gene.

The rearrangement uses TRBV7-9 and TRBJ2-1; the match to TRBD2 covers 10 bases. The CDR3 totals 16 residues. The germline V gene encodes CDR1 SEHNR and CDR2 FQNEAQ (reference sequence). The trim removed 5 bases at V and 3 bases at J, leaving 7 bases unmatched. The CDR3 loop is CASSPQLAGLYNEQFF. The CDR3 DNA sequence: TGTGCCAGCAGCCCCCAACTAGCGGGGCTCTACAATGAGCAGTTCTTC.

The sample holds a few counts of this clone. The chain recombines TRBV10-1 with TRBJ1-5; D is ambiguous. This CDR3 is 13 amino acids long. CDR1 is WNHNN, CDR2 SYGVQD, per germline (reference sequence). V was clipped by 8 bases and J by 0 bases, with 8 bases between them. Here the CDR3 DNA reads TGCGCCAGCTCCAGTAATAGCAATCAGCCCCAGCATTTT. Translating gives CASSSNSNQPQHF.

The CDR3 region is CASSLVREVVALDQETQYF. Written as DNA, the CDR3 is TGTGCCAGCAGCTTAGTTCGTGAGGTGGTAGCGTTGGACCAAGAGACCCAGTACTTC. The chain carries TRBV7-8 and TRBJ2-5; D is perhaps TRBD2 (5 bases). CDR1 SGHVS and CDR2 FQNEAQ come from the germline V gene. V lost 1 base and J lost 0, with 21 bases in between. The CDR3 consists of 19 residues.

The chain combines TRBV28 with TRBJ2-5, with D perhaps TRBD1 (6 bases). The germline gives CDR1 MDHEN, CDR2 SYDVKM. This CDR3 has 15 amino acids. Trimming stripped 6 bases from V and 4 bases from J, with 18 bases between. As DNA, the CDR3 is TGTGCCAGCAGGACAGGTTCTTCCAGACGAGAGACCCAGTACTTC. This encodes CASRTGSSRRETQYF.

This sequence joins TRBV30 and TRBJ1-4; 9 bases are a match to TRBD1. The V gene end was trimmed by 0 bases and the J gene end by 8 bases; junction bases not matched to a gene: 7. CDR3 length: 15 residues. Germline V gene sequence: CDR1 GTSNPN, CDR2 SVGIG (reference sequence). As DNA, the CDR3 is TGTGCCTGGAGTGTACAGACAGGGGGGGGAGAAAAACTGTTTTTT. The encoded protein is CAWSVQTGGGEKLFF.

This chain uses TRBV13 with TRBJ2-7; D is perhaps TRBD1 (6 bases). This CDR3 contains 16 residues. Trimming took off 5 bases at V and 3 bases at J, with 20 bases between the two ends. CDR1 is PRHDT, CDR2 FYEKMQ, per germline (reference sequence). CDR3 in amino acids: CASSTSSGQIIYEQYF. The CDR3 bases are TGTGCCAGCAGCACGAGTTCGGGACAAATCATCTACGAGCAGTACTTC.

The chain is built from TRBV5-1 and TRBJ1-1; D call uncertain. The CDR3 has 14 residues. V was shortened by 4 bases and J by 3 bases, with 13 bases between the two germline ends. Germline-derived CDR1 and CDR2 are SGHRS and YFSETQ. Here the CDR3 DNA reads TGCGCCAGCAGCCGCCGGGGAGAGGACACTGAAGCTTTCTTT. It encodes CASSRRGEDTEAFF.

Notes on this clone: Other nucleotide sequences in the sample specify the same CDR3. V is TRBV29-1 and J is TRBJ2-2; TRBD1 agrees at 8 bases. The germline V gene has CDR1 SQVTM and CDR2 ANQGSEA. The CDR3 runs to 13 residues. Trimming cost V 6 bases and J 1 base; bases outside gene matches: 1. CDR3 protein: CSVDRGNTGELFF. The CDR3 DNA is TGCAGCGTCGACAGGGGGAACACCGGGGAGCTGTTTTTT.

This rearrangement joins TRBV4-1 to TRBJ2-1; D unresolved. Germline V gives CDR1 MGHRA, CDR2 YSYEKL. CDR3 length: 13 residues. The V and J ends lost 4 bases and 7 bases respectively, with 11 bases between them. The CDR3 region has the DNA TGCGCCAGCAGCCCCGGTCTGTCTAATGAGCAGTTCTTC. This gives the protein CASSPGLSNEQFF.

The rearrangement joins TRBV5-4 to TRBJ2-1; 7 bases align to TRBD2. The junction had 7 bases not matched to a gene; V was cut back by 2 bases and J by 8 bases. CDR1 and CDR2 (germline): SGHNT, YYREEE (reference sequence). This CDR3 comprises 14 residues. The CDR3 loop is CASSFAQGGHEQFF. DNA of the CDR3: TGTGCCAGCAGCTTCGCCCAGGGAGGGCATGAGCAGTTCTTC.

As regards this clone: The same CDR3 also results from other DNA sequences found in this sample. V is TRBV5-4 and J is TRBJ1-1; no definite D call. CDR1 SGHNT and CDR2 YYREEE come from the germline V gene (reference sequence). The CDR3 is 13 residues long. With 0 bases removed from V and 1 base from J, the gap between germline ends came to 4 bases. Here the CDR3 reads CASSLAGNTEAFF. The CDR3 region has the DNA TGTGCCAGCAGCTTGGCGGGGAACACTGAAGCTTTCTTT.

The chain carries TRBV6-1 and TRBJ2-2; D perhaps matches TRBD2 (6 bases). Trimming removed 7 bases at V and 7 bases at J, with 13 bases between. The CDR3 is made up of 13 amino acids. Germline V gives CDR1 MNHNS, CDR2 SASEGT. The CDR3 spells CASMARRDGELFF. CDR3 in DNA: TGTGCCAGCATGGCCAGGAGGGACGGGGAGCTGTTTTTT.

The chain has TRBV11-1 and TRBJ1-5; D not resolved. Germline V gene sequence: CDR1 SGHAT, CDR2 FQDESV (reference sequence). This CDR3 contains 13 residues. Trimming removed 1 base at V and 3 bases at J, with 4 bases between. CDR3 in amino acids: CASSLGDNQPQHF. In DNA, the CDR3 is TGTGCCAGCAGCTTAGGCGACAATCAGCCCCAGCATTTT.

The chain is built from TRBV6-5 and TRBJ2-7, with TRBD1 matching over 8 bases. This CDR3 comprises 13 residues. CDR1 is MNHEY and CDR2 is SVGAGI in the germline V gene. J was trimmed by 6 bases and V by 1 base; bases with no gene match: 2. The DNA for the CDR3 is TGTGCCAGCAGTTACTATGACAGGGGCGAGCAGTACTTC. Amino acids: CASSYYDRGEQYF.

This sequence joins TRBV18 and TRBJ2-6, with D perhaps TRBD1 (5 bases). V was pared by 3 bases and J by 2 bases, with 8 bases between. The CDR3 loop spans 15 amino acids. CDR1 is KGHSH, CDR2 LQKENI, per germline. The CDR3 DNA sequence: TGTGCCAGCTCACCGGGGCGCGCTGGGGCCAACGTCCTGACTTTC. This sequence encodes CASSPGRAGANVLTF.

The chain couples TRBV28 to TRBJ1-1, with 12 bases that match TRBD1. The ends lost 5 bases at V and 1 base at J; junction bases unmatched: 14. Germline CDR1 is MDHEN and CDR2 is SYDVKM. The CDR3 is made up of 19 amino acids. The CDR3: CASSANRWDRGRRNTEAFF. Here the CDR3 DNA reads TGTGCCAGCAGTGCAAATCGTTGGGACAGGGGGCGCCGGAACACTGAAGCTTTCTTT.

The chain's CDR3 is CASSSLGGEQYF. CDR3 nucleotide sequence: TGCGCCAGCAGCTCTTTAGGGGGCGAGCAGTACTTC. The chain carries TRBV5-1 and TRBJ2-5, with D possibly being TRBD1 (6 bases). The J call may be in error: the DNA end matches TRBJ2-7 better. CDR3 length: 12 amino acids. Germline V gives CDR1 SGHRS, CDR2 YFSETQ.

The chain joins TRBV18 to TRBJ2-2, with D maybe TRBD1 (6 bases). Per germline, CDR1 KGHSH and CDR2 LQKENI. Trimming took off 7 bases at V and 5 bases at J, with 17 bases between the two ends. This CDR3 comprises 15 residues. CDR3 protein: CASYKRHRDTGELFF. Here the CDR3 DNA reads TGTGCCAGCTATAAACGTCACAGGGATACCGGGGAGCTGTTTTTT. Complete variable domain (other parts from reference TRBV18 and TRBJ2-2): NAGVMQNPRHLVRRRGQEARLRCSPMKGHSHVYWYRQLPEEGLKFMVYLQKENIIDESGMPKERFSAEFPKEGPSILRIQQVVRGDSAAYFCASYKRHRDTGELFFGEGSRLTVL.

This clone was seen a few times. The chain recombines TRBV28 with TRBJ1-5; 8 bases align to TRBD1. CDR1 and CDR2 (germline): MDHEN, SYDVKM. The V segment lost 1 base and the J segment 7 bases; nucleotides outside the gene matches: 9. The CDR3 length is 16 residues. The CDR3 spells CASSLSGRGRRQPQHF. In nucleotides, the CDR3 is TGTGCCAGCAGTTTATCGGGCAGGGGGCGCCGGCAGCCCCAGCATTTT.

The CDR3 here is CASSGQGSYEQYF. CDR3 in DNA: TGTGCCAGCAGTGGACAGGGCTCCTACGAGCAGTACTTC. The rearrangement links TRBV6-1 to TRBJ2-7; TRBD1 agrees at 7 bases. V shed 4 bases, J shed 0 bases, and the junction held 0 bases outside the gene matches. Germline lookup yields CDR1 MNHNS and CDR2 SASEGT. The CDR3 consists of 13 residues.

V gene TRBV7-9 combines with J gene TRBJ2-7, with 11 bases aligning to TRBD1. Germline CDR1 reads SEHNR; CDR2 reads FQNEAQ (reference sequence). The J segment lost 1 base and the V segment lost 5 bases, leaving 10 bases of the junction unmatched. The CDR3 runs 17 residues. The CDR3 coding sequence is TGTGCCAGCAGCACCCTGGGTGGGACAGGGGGTTCCTACGAGCAGTACTTC. Its protein product is CASSTLGGTGGSYEQYF. The complete variable domain, with remaining parts taken from reference TRBV7-9 and TRBJ2-7, reads DTGVSQNPRHKITKRGQNVTFRCDPISEHNRLYWYRQTLGQGPEFLTYFQNEAQLEKSRLLSDRFSAERPKGSFSTLEIQRTEQGDSAMYLCASSTLGGTGGSYEQYFGPGTRLTVT.

This chain links TRBV28 with TRBJ2-1; TRBD1 agrees at 7 bases. Germline loops: CDR1 MDHEN, CDR2 SYDVKM. The CDR3 has 16 residues. The V and J ends lost 6 bases and 11 bases, in that order; junction bases with no gene match: 19. CDR3 sequence reads: CASREGGQVNYAKQFF. The DNA for the CDR3 is TGTGCCAGCAGAGAGGGTGGACAGGTTAATTACGCGAAGCAGTTCTTC.

The CDR3 spells CASSAPGQINSPLHF. The CDR3 nucleotides read TGTGCCAGCAGCGCCCCAGGGCAGATAAATTCACCCCTCCACTTT. This sequence joins TRBV6-1 and TRBJ1-6, with D possibly matching TRBD1 (5 bases). Germline lookup yields CDR1 MNHNS and CDR2 SASEGT. Trimming cost V 6 bases and J 7 bases, with 16 bases left between them. The CDR3 spans 15 residues.

The chain combines TRBV18 with TRBJ2-2; D remains unclear. Deletions cut 3 bases from V and 3 bases from J, with 11 bases between. CDR3 length equals 15 residues. Germline CDR1 and CDR2: KGHSH and LQKENI. The CDR3 nucleotides read TGTGCCAGCTCACCCCAACAGCTGCACACCGGGGAGCTGTTTTTT. As protein: CASSPQQLHTGELFF.

The V gene is TRBV6-5, the J gene TRBJ1-5, with 7 bases fitting TRBD1. There are 14 residues in the CDR3. The germline V gene has CDR1 MNHEY and CDR2 SVGAGI. The ends lost 6 bases at V and 0 bases at J; junction bases unmatched: 2. CDR3 loop: CASRDRDSNQPQHF. The CDR3, as DNA: TGTGCCAGCAGAGACAGGGATAGCAATCAGCCCCAGCATTTT.

The genes are TRBV6-4 and TRBJ2-7, with 7 positions matching TRBD1. This CDR3 region has 14 residues. The germline CDR1 and CDR2 sequences are MRHNA and SNTAGT. V shed 7 bases, J shed 1 base, and the junction held 7 bases outside the gene matches. CDR3 sequence reads: CASTGTDISYEQYF. Here the CDR3 DNA reads TGTGCCAGCACTGGGACAGATATTTCCTACGAGCAGTACTTC.